Following are 18 T cell receptor beta chains from one sample sequenced in a study of T-cell reconstitution after alpha-beta-depleted transplantation in children. Construction of the TCRbeta library involved unique molecular identifiers. TCRdb re-called the PCR reads through MiXCR, storing one row per CDR3 protein. The sample shows about 340,000 distinct CDR3 sequences, 13% of them seen only once. Sample: PBMCs, taken from the stem cell graft. These receptors originate from a human donor who donated a stem cell graft to a child with Fanconi anemia.

The CDR3 protein is CASEADSGANVLTF. The CDR3 DNA is TGTGCCAGCGAAGCGGACTCTGGGGCCAACGTCCTGACTTTC. The chain employs TRBV4-2 and TRBJ2-6; tentative D call: TRBD2 (5 bases). V was shortened by 8 bases and J by 0 bases, with 8 bases between the two germline ends. The germline gives CDR1 LGHNA, CDR2 YNFKEQ. The CDR3 is made up of 14 amino acids.

The rearrangement links TRBV7-3 to TRBJ1-6; the D is unclear. The CDR3 runs to 13 residues. Germline lookup yields CDR1 SGHTA and CDR2 FQGTGA. The V end lost 5 bases, the J end lost 9 bases, and 11 bases lay between the germline ends. CDR3 in amino acids: CASSRVSGSPLHF. DNA of the CDR3: TGTGCCAGCAGCAGGGTGTCGGGTTCACCCCTCCACTTT.

Only a few counts were recorded for this clonotype. The chain uses TRBV11-2 and TRBJ2-5; 9 bases match TRBD2. The CDR3 has 16 residues. CDR1 and CDR2 from the germline V gene are SGHAT and FQNNGV. V shed 3 bases and J 2 bases; nucleotides not matched to a gene: 7. In DNA, the CDR3 is TGTGCCAGCAGCTTCCCTCTAGCGGGGTTACAAGAGACCCAGTACTTC. The encoded protein is CASSFPLAGLQETQYF.

This clonotype has a count of ten or more. The chain recombines TRBV3-1 with TRBJ1-2; D gene ambiguous. V was shortened by 1 base and J by 0 bases, with 9 bases between the two germline ends. The CDR3 is 15 residues long. Germline V gene lookup returns CDR1 LGHDT and CDR2 YNNKEL (reference sequence). CDR3 sequence reads: CASSQGVGTNYGYTF. DNA of the CDR3: TGTGCCAGCAGCCAAGGGGTCGGAACTAACTATGGCTACACCTTC.

The chain employs TRBV6-2 or TRBV6-3 and TRBJ2-6, with a possible D match to TRBD2 (5 bases). The CDR3 extends over 16 amino acids. Trimming took off 4 bases at V and 0 bases at J, with 10 bases between the two ends. Germline V gene data show CDR1 as MNHEY and CDR2 as SVGEGT. CDR3 loop: CASSSTGFSGANVLTF. CDR3 nucleotide sequence: TGTGCCAGCAGTTCAACGGGGTTCTCTGGGGCCAACGTCCTGACTTTC.

The chain links TRBV7-3 to TRBJ1-1; no reliable D call. With 5 bases removed from V and 1 base from J, the gap between germline ends came to 8 bases. The length of the CDR3 is 13 residues. Germline V CDR1 and CDR2: SGHTA, FQGTGA. CDR3 amino acids: CASSVLGNTEAFF. CDR3 coding DNA: TGTGCCAGCAGCGTACTAGGGAACACTGAAGCTTTCTTT.

The chain uses TRBV4-3 and TRBJ2-3, with D maybe TRBD2 (7 bases). Germline V lookup: CDR1 LGHNA, CDR2 YSLEER. V dropped 4 bases and J dropped 0 bases, with 17 bases sitting between them. The CDR3 length is 17 residues. The CDR3 bases are TGCGCCAGCAGCCGTGGGGGGGGCCCTACTAGCACAGATACGCAGTATTTT. It specifies CASSRGGGPTSTDTQYF.

The table lists this clonotype with a few counts. The rearrangement uses TRBV7-9 and TRBJ2-1; 9 positions match TRBD2. This CDR3 comprises 14 residues. The trim removed 3 bases at V and 6 bases at J, leaving 3 bases unmatched. Germline CDR1 and CDR2: SEHNR and FQNEAQ (reference sequence). CDR3 in amino acids: CASSFGTSTNEQFF. CDR3 DNA sequence: TGTGCCAGCAGCTTCGGGACTAGCACCAATGAGCAGTTCTTC.

V usage is TRBV3-1 and J usage is TRBJ2-3; D ambiguous. Germline V gene sequence: CDR1 LGHDT, CDR2 YNNKEL (reference sequence). V was cut by 2 bases and J by 10 bases, with 13 bases left in between. This CDR3 contains 13 residues. CDR3 residues: CASSQMSRTAQYF. DNA for the CDR3: TGTGCCAGCAGCCAAATGTCCCGAACGGCGCAGTATTTT.

This clonotype has only a few counts. The chain is built from TRBV10-3 and TRBJ1-1; a weak D match, TRBD1 (6 bases). Between the trimmed V and J ends, which lost 10 bases and 4 bases, there was a span of 16 bases. CDR1 and CDR2 (germline): ENHRY, SYGVKD. The CDR3 sequence is 13 residues long. The CDR3 sequence: CATEGGGITEAFF. DNA for the CDR3: TGTGCCACCGAAGGAGGGGGGATCACTGAAGCTTTCTTT.

V gene TRBV4-3 combines with J gene TRBJ1-6; D gene unclear. The CDR3 totals 15 residues. Per the germline V gene, CDR1 is LGHNA and CDR2 is YSLEER. V lost 3 bases, J lost 10 bases, and 16 bases lay in between. The CDR3 is CASSQDFSLSSPLHF. As DNA, the CDR3 is TGCGCCAGCAGCCAGGACTTTTCTCTTAGCTCACCCCTCCACTTT.

This clonotype was picked up many times. The chain has TRBV5-5 and TRBJ1-1; D might be TRBD1 (6 bases). The germline V gene has CDR1 SGHKS and CDR2 YYEKEE (reference sequence). The CDR3 loop spans 16 amino acids. V lost 4 bases and J 1 base, leaving 17 bases between the germline ends. This chain's CDR3 is CASSQATGKWNTEAFF. In nucleotides, the CDR3 is TGTGCCAGCAGCCAGGCTACAGGGAAGTGGAACACTGAAGCTTTCTTT.

This clonotype was counted ten times or more. The rearrangement joins TRBV7-9 to TRBJ2-1; possibly TRBD1 or TRBD2 for D (6 bases each). Deletions cut 1 base from V and 8 bases from J, with 18 bases between. Looked up from germline, CDR1 is SEHNR and CDR2 is FQNEAQ (reference sequence). This CDR3 contains 16 residues. As DNA, the CDR3 is TGTGCCAGCAGCTTAGTTCGGGGGCCGAAGCGGGATGAGCAGTTCTTC. It translates to CASSLVRGPKRDEQFF.

This clonotype occurred many times. CDR3 loop: CASSGDREVMGAFF. The CDR3 DNA reads as TGTGCCAGCAGCGGGGACAGGGAGGTAATGGGAGCTTTCTTT. V and J are TRBV12-3 or TRBV12-4 and TRBJ1-1, with 9 bases lining up with TRBD1. This CDR3 comprises 14 residues. The ends lost 6 bases at V and 10 bases at J; junction bases unmatched: 12.

V and J are TRBV5-1 and TRBJ2-3; D uncertain. With 4 bases removed from V and 2 bases from J, the gap between germline ends came to 14 bases. The CDR3 length is 15 residues. Looked up from germline, CDR1 is SGHRS and CDR2 is YFSETQ. CDR3 sequence reads: CASSPTPPFTDTQYF. CDR3 bases: TGCGCCAGCAGCCCGACTCCGCCTTTCACAGATACGCAGTATTTT.

The rearrangement joins TRBV29-1 to TRBJ2-2, with D maybe TRBD2 (6 bases). Trimming removed 4 bases at V and 5 bases at J, with 8 bases between. The CDR3 covers 12 residues. The germline CDR1 and CDR2 sequences are SQVTM and ANQGSEA. The CDR3 spells CSVGRGTGELFF. The CDR3 region has the DNA TGCAGCGTTGGGCGGGGTACCGGGGAGCTGTTTTTT.

In its sample, this clonotype was seen many times. The chain uses TRBV5-1 and TRBJ1-1; the match to TRBD1 covers 8 bases. With V trimmed by 4 bases and J by 6 bases, 8 bases remained unmatched. Looked up from germline, CDR1 is SGHRS and CDR2 is YFSETQ. The CDR3 runs 14 residues. The CDR3 DNA is TGCGCCAGCAGCCCGCAGGGGGCATCGGCTGAAGCTTTCTTT. Translating it yields CASSPQGASAEAFF.

The rearrangement uses TRBV3-1 and TRBJ1-2, with 7 bases aligning to TRBD1. CDR1 LGHDT and CDR2 YNNKEL come from the germline V gene (reference sequence). CDR3 length: 14 amino acids. The V segment lost 4 bases and the J segment 3 bases; nucleotides outside the gene matches: 5. CDR3 bases: TGTGCCAGCAGCCTAACAGGGGAAGACTATGGCTACACCTTC. Translated, it gives CASSLTGEDYGYTF.